This TCR beta chain was documented in a study of T cell clones after liver transplantation. Libraries were prepared by immunoSEQ multiplex PCR; TCRdb keeps only in-frame clonotypes and omits some of them. Of more than 75,000 clones listed, around four fifths are singletons. Study-level findings and limits: Donor-reactive sequences fell more than third party-reactive ones, suggesting partial deletion.

Only one count was recorded for this clone. Its antigen is undetermined. The CDR3 is 16 amino acids. V lost 5 bases and J lost 0, with 17 bases in between. Germline V CDR1 and CDR2: SGDLS, YYNGEE. The gene calls are TRBV9 and TRBJ1-2; TRBD1 is a possible D gene (6 bases). Sequencing was performed on CD4+ T cells from blood, taken 46 months after liver transplant. The sequence came from a human patient who received a liver transplant. Some T cells may arise from the graft donor. The CDR3 sequence is CASRRDGQISNYGYTF. The DNA for the CDR3 is TGTGCCAGCAGACGGGATGGACAGATATCTAACTATGGCTACACCTTC.